One sample yielded the 9 T cell receptor beta chains listed below, sequenced in a study of blood T cell repertoires in COVID-19. Only in-frame clones appear in the TCRdb table, and some are missing; sequencing was by immunoSEQ multiplex PCR. Of some 140,000 clones in the sample, roughly 76% are singletons; the top ten hold around 13%. What was sequenced was peripheral blood. The receptors were gathered from a man aged 80 or over with acute or convalescent COVID-19.

The V gene is TRBV29-1, the J gene TRBJ1-2, with D perhaps matching TRBD1 (6 bases). This CDR3 has 13 amino acids. Germline V CDR1 and CDR2: SQVTM, ANQGSEA. Trimming took 2 bases from V and 2 from J, leaving 9 bases between them. CDR3 protein: CSVEPDRNYGYTF. The CDR3 DNA reads as TGCAGCGTTGAACCGGACAGAAACTATGGCTACACCTTC.

The chain couples TRBV29-1 to TRBJ2-4; 8 bases match TRBD2. Germline CDR1 and CDR2: SQVTM and ANQGSEA. Trimming took 6 bases from V and 15 from J; bases not matched to a gene: 7. The CDR3 has 10 residues. The CDR3 DNA sequence: TGCAGCGTGGGGCGGGAGGCTCGGTACTTC. Encoded protein: CSVGREARYF.

This chain uses TRBV6-6 with TRBJ1-1; D ambiguous. V was cut by 7 bases and J by 1 base, with 10 bases left in between. The CDR3 extends over 13 amino acids. Germline CDR1 reads MNHNY; CDR2 reads SVGAGI (reference sequence). CDR3: CASIGGSNTEAFF. For the CDR3, the DNA is TGTGCCAGCATCGGAGGGTCGAACACTGAAGCTTTCTTT.

The sample holds a few counts of this clone. This chain connects TRBV6-4 to TRBJ1-2, with TRBD1 matching 8 bases. This CDR3 contains 13 residues. Trimming took 6 bases from V and 4 from J; bases not matched to a gene: 4. The germline CDR1 and CDR2 sequences are MRHNA and SNTAGT. This chain's CDR3 is CASRAGTGYGYTF. The CDR3 DNA reads TGTGCCAGCAGGGCGGGGACAGGCTATGGCTACACCTTC.

V gene TRBV19 combines with J gene TRBJ1-5; 9 positions match TRBD1. The J segment lost 4 bases and the V segment lost 7 bases, leaving 11 bases of the junction unmatched. Germline values: CDR1 LNHDA, CDR2 SQIVND (reference sequence). The CDR3 runs to 16 residues. CDR3 sequence (DNA): TGTGCCAGTACCCACGGCGGGACAGGGAAAAATCAGCCCCAGCATTTT. Translation gives CASTHGGTGKNQPQHF.

In nucleotides, the CDR3 is TGTGCCAGCAGCCCCCGGGGGGGACAGGGATACGAGCAGTACTTC. Protein sequence: CASSPRGGQGYEQYF. The rearrangement uses TRBV7-2 and TRBJ2-7; TRBD1 is a possible D gene (9 bases). Germline lookup yields CDR1 SGHTA and CDR2 FQGNSA. This CDR3 contains 15 residues. Trimming stripped 5 bases from V and 4 bases from J, with 18 bases between.

This rearrangement joins TRBV2 to TRBJ2-5, with 8 nucleotides matching TRBD2. The V segment lost 5 bases and the J segment 2 bases; nucleotides outside the gene matches: 7. In germline, CDR1 is SNHLY, CDR2 FYNNEI. The CDR3 consists of 15 residues. The CDR3 spells CASSPGGGGQETQYF. The CDR3 DNA sequence: TGTGCCAGCAGTCCAGGTGGCGGGGGGCAAGAGACCCAGTACTTC.

The chain uses TRBV28 and TRBJ1-2; D uncertain. V was cut by 3 bases and J by 4 bases, with 9 bases left in between. CDR1 MDHEN and CDR2 SYDVKM come from the germline V gene. The CDR3 totals 13 residues. The CDR3 DNA reads as TGTGCCAGCAGTTTGGCAGGCCTCTATGGCTACACCTTC. Amino acid sequence: CASSLAGLYGYTF.

This clone has just one count. This rearrangement joins TRBV7-2 to TRBJ2-4, with unresolved D. Trimming removed 4 bases from V and 0 bases from J, with 16 bases in between. This CDR3 region has 17 residues. CDR1 is SGHTA, CDR2 FQGNSA, per germline. The CDR3 protein is CASSYTINHGAKNIQYF. The DNA of the CDR3 is TGTGCCAGCAGCTATACTATAAACCACGGAGCCAAAAACATTCAGTACTTC.